This T cell receptor (beta chain) appears in the sequencing data of a study of T cells in Graves' hyperthyroidism and ophthalmopathy. Notes on the study in general: Separating ophthalmopathy from stable hyperthyroidism was achieved by a 13 V-J model.

Together with thyroid ultrasound, orbital computed tomography, serum thyroxine and TRAb, clinical symptoms were used for diagnoses. The V gene's germline CDR1 is MDHEN and CDR2 SYDVKM. The CDR3 is 17 amino acids. V was clipped by 5 bases and J by 2 bases; unmatched bases: 10. This clonotype was counted many times. Its matching antigen is unknown. Amplification yielded TCR beta CDR3 regions, with RNA transcripts as the source. HTBI primers drove first-round RT-PCR of the TCR CDR3. A single record per CDR3 protein comes from TCRdb applying MiXCR to the multiplex PCR reads. The table lists about 59,000 distinct CDR3 sequences, roughly 58% of them singletons.

This rearrangement joins TRBV28 to TRBJ2-1; 9 bases match TRBD1. This sequence originates from an older woman with Graves' ophthalmopathy. Source material: blood. CDR3 amino acids: CASSLPNRGRPYNEQFF. The CDR3 region has the DNA TGTGCCAGCAGTCTCCCGAACAGGGGGCGACCCTACAATGAGCAGTTCTTC.